These 18 T cell receptor beta chains share one sample of origin, sequenced in a study of T-cell memory formation after mild COVID-19. Each CDR3 protein gets one entry after TCRdb re-called the 5' RACE reads with MiXCR. The data show about 210,000 distinct CDR3 sequences, approximately 30% seen once. The source material was PBMCs or a T cell subset sorted from them (not recorded which). The source of these receptors is an adult woman who had mild COVID-19 (a few samples of this study predate the infection). Cell type and time point are not known.

V gene TRBV4-1 combines with J gene TRBJ1-4; possible D gene TRBD1, 6 bases. The CDR3 has 16 residues. From germline, CDR1 is MGHRA and CDR2 YSYEKL. V lost 0 bases, J lost 8 bases, and 16 bases lay in between. For the CDR3, the DNA is TGCGCCAGCAGCCAAGATGATACAGGGCCCGGGGAAAAACTGTTTTTT. The encoded protein is CASSQDDTGPGEKLFF.

This clonotype was picked up a small number of times. The CDR3 nucleotides read TGTGCCAGCAGCTGGGGCCCAGAGGGAAGCACAGATACGCAGTATTTT. Its translation is CASSWGPEGSTDTQYF. The V call is TRBV7-2, the J call TRBJ2-3; tentatively, D is TRBD1 or TRBD2 (5 bases each). There are 16 residues in the CDR3. Germline-derived CDR1 and CDR2 are SGHTA and FQGNSA. The germline V and J ends were trimmed by 4 bases and 0 bases, with 14 bases remaining between them.

This sequence joins TRBV2 and TRBJ2-1, with D uncertain. Germline values: CDR1 SNHLY, CDR2 FYNNEI. V lost 7 bases, J lost 2 bases, and 9 bases lay in between. CDR3 length equals 13 residues. The CDR3 loop is CASTPGPYNEQFF. CDR3 sequence (DNA): TGTGCCAGCACCCCGGGCCCCTACAATGAGCAGTTCTTC.

V and J are TRBV7-9 and TRBJ1-4; the match to TRBD1 covers 9 bases. V trimming: 4 bases; J trimming: 3 bases; junction bases outside the gene matches: 6. Germline values: CDR1 SEHNR, CDR2 FQNEAQ (reference sequence). The CDR3 is 16 amino acids. The CDR3 loop is CASSSGTGSANEKLFF. In DNA form, the CDR3 reads TGTGCCAGCAGCTCCGGGACAGGGTCAGCTAATGAAAAACTGTTTTTT. The full variable domain, completed using reference TRBV7-9 and TRBJ1-4, is DTGVSQNPRHKITKRGQNVTFRCDPISEHNRLYWYRQTLGQGPEFLTYFQNEAQLEKSRLLSDRFSAERPKGSFSTLEIQRTEQGDSAMYLCASSSGTGSANEKLFFGSGTQLSVL.

The chain couples TRBV7-8 to TRBJ2-5, with 8 bases fitting TRBD1. The CDR3 runs 15 residues. The J segment lost 5 bases and the V segment lost 5 bases, leaving 10 bases of the junction unmatched. The germline V gene has CDR1 SGHVS and CDR2 FQNEAQ. The CDR3, as DNA: TGTGCCAGCAGCCCTGGACAGGGAACGGTGGAGACCCAGTACTTC. Translating it yields CASSPGQGTVETQYF.

The chain carries TRBV19 and TRBJ2-3; D is uncertain. CDR3 length equals 13 residues. Per germline, CDR1 LNHDA and CDR2 SQIVND (reference sequence). V was trimmed by 7 bases and J by 6 bases, leaving 14 bases between them. The CDR3 here is CASTGRSLDTQYF. The CDR3 DNA follows: TGTGCCAGTACAGGACGGTCGCTCGATACGCAGTATTTT.

This clonotype was detected only a few times. The gene calls are TRBV9 and TRBJ1-1; 7 bases fit TRBD1. The ends lost 3 bases at V and 10 bases at J; junction bases unmatched: 12. The CDR3 is 14 residues long. Germline values: CDR1 SGDLS, CDR2 YYNGEE. For the CDR3, the DNA is TGTGCCAGCAGCGCCCGGACAGGACTCGACTCAGCTTTCTTT. Translation: CASSARTGLDSAFF. The entire variable domain, with the rest obtained from reference TRBV9 and TRBJ1-1, is as follows: DSGVTQTPKHLITATGQRVTLRCSPRSGDLSVYWYQQSLDQGLQFLIQYYNGEERAKGNILERFSAQQFPDLHSELNLSSLELGDSALYFCASSARTGLDSAFFGQGTRLTVV.

The genes are TRBV29-1 and TRBJ2-7; 10 bases are shared with TRBD2. Trimming at V came to 8 bases and at J to 4 bases, leaving 8 bases not matched to a gene. Germline V gives CDR1 SQVTM, CDR2 ANQGSEA. CDR3 length: 13 amino acids. The CDR3 loop reads CSFTGTSVYEQYF. The CDR3, as DNA: TGCAGCTTTACCGGGACTAGCGTATACGAGCAGTACTTC.

This clonotype was observed many times. The chain joins TRBV7-9 to TRBJ2-7, with D perhaps given as TRBD1 or TRBD2 (5 bases each). CDR3 length equals 12 residues. V lost 6 bases and J lost 4, with 10 bases in between. Germline V gene data show CDR1 as SEHNR and CDR2 as FQNEAQ (reference sequence). The CDR3 region is CASSSGLYEQYF. CDR3 DNA sequence: TGTGCCAGCAGTTCGGGGCTTTACGAGCAGTACTTC.

V usage is TRBV20-1 and J usage is TRBJ2-2; 8 nucleotides match TRBD2. The trim removed 3 bases at V and 4 bases at J, leaving 10 bases unmatched. The CDR3 spans 16 residues. The germline gives CDR1 DFQATT, CDR2 SNEGSKA (reference sequence). The CDR3: CSARVQRGTPTGELFF. CDR3 DNA sequence: TGCAGTGCTAGGGTCCAGCGGGGGACCCCCACCGGGGAGCTGTTTTTT.

This clonotype was counted between two and nine times. The chain is built from TRBV3-1 and TRBJ2-3, with TRBD1 as a possible D gene (6 bases). Germline V lookup: CDR1 LGHDT, CDR2 YNNKEL (reference sequence). The ends were cut back, 0 bases at V and 0 bases at J, with 16 bases in the middle. The CDR3 extends over 18 amino acids. CDR3 nucleotides: TGTGCCAGCAGCCAAGAGCCTGGGGGCGTAACTAGCACAGATACGCAGTATTTT. This sequence encodes CASSQEPGGVTSTDTQYF.

This clonotype occurred once. V gene TRBV7-2 combines with J gene TRBJ2-3, with D possibly matching TRBD2 (6 bases). CDR1 SGHTA and CDR2 FQGNSA come from the germline V gene. The V and J ends lost 5 bases and 4 bases respectively, with 19 bases between them. There are 16 residues in the CDR3. The CDR3 here is CASSPDQGGSADTQYF. The DNA for the CDR3 is TGTGCCAGCAGCCCTGATCAGGGAGGTAGCGCAGATACGCAGTATTTT.

The chain links TRBV5-1 to TRBJ2-2, with no clear D. CDR3 size: 14 residues. Germline V gene sequence: CDR1 SGHRS, CDR2 YFSETQ. V lost 1 base and J lost 4, with 8 bases in between. CDR3 DNA sequence: TGCGCCAGCAGCTTGTTCACAGCCACCGGGGAGCTGTTTTTT. Translation: CASSLFTATGELFF.

This chain uses TRBV11-1 with TRBJ1-1; 9 positions agree with TRBD1. The CDR3 totals 16 residues. Germline loops: CDR1 SGHAT, CDR2 FQDESV (reference sequence). The V and J ends lost 6 bases and 6 bases, in that order; junction bases with no gene match: 14. CDR3 sequence reads: CASRHNLGQGTPEAFF. CDR3 nucleotides: TGTGCCAGCAGACACAACCTTGGACAGGGGACACCTGAAGCTTTCTTT.

The J gene is TRBJ2-3, the V gene TRBV4-1; 8 bases are shared with TRBD1. This CDR3 comprises 15 residues. V was pared by 7 bases and J by 1 base, with 7 bases of the junction left unmatched. Looked up from germline, CDR1 is MGHRA and CDR2 is YSYEKL. The CDR3 nucleotides are TGCGCCAGCACCCTAGGGACAGGAGGCACAGATACGCAGTATTTT. It codes for CASTLGTGGTDTQYF.

This clonotype appeared a few times. In DNA form, the CDR3 reads TGTGCCAGCAGTCAGGAACAAGATTATGGCTACACCTTC. Translated, it gives CASSQEQDYGYTF. The chain couples TRBV6-5 to TRBJ1-2; the D is unclear. CDR3 length equals 13 residues. The V and J ends lost 5 bases and 5 bases respectively, with 12 bases between them. The germline CDR1 and CDR2 sequences are MNHEY and SVGAGI.

This clonotype was observed a handful of times. The gene calls are TRBV20-1 and TRBJ2-6; perhaps TRBD1 as D (5 bases). The V and J ends lost 3 bases and 0 bases respectively, with 12 bases between them. CDR1 DFQATT and CDR2 SNEGSKA come from the germline V gene (reference sequence). The CDR3 extends over 16 amino acids. The CDR3 reads CSASIGHRSGANVLTF. Written as DNA, the CDR3 is TGCAGTGCTAGCATTGGACATCGCTCTGGGGCCAACGTCCTGACTTTC.

The chain employs TRBV19 and TRBJ2-1; maybe TRBD2 (6 bases). The germline CDR1 and CDR2 sequences are LNHDA and SQIVND (reference sequence). Between the trimmed V and J ends, which lost 5 bases and 4 bases, there was a span of 15 bases. The CDR3 spans 15 residues. The CDR3 loop is CASSVPAAGYNEQFF. In DNA, the CDR3 is TGTGCCAGTAGTGTCCCCGCAGCGGGTTACAATGAGCAGTTCTTC.